The 11 T cell receptor beta chains given below trace back to one sample, sequenced in a study of blood T cells in healthy people across ages. PCR was performed a second time for about 7 to 12 cycles using a sample-barcoded 5' primer and a J-beta primer mix. TCRdb reanalysed the 5' RACE reads using MiXCR and keeps one entry per CDR3 protein. Of around 580,000 distinct CDR3 sequences in the sample, 40% to 55% are singletons; the top ten hold about 26%. The sequenced sample was blood. The receptors stem from a man aged 80 or over in good health.

This chain joins TRBV7-2 and TRBJ2-7, with D possibly matching TRBD2 (6 bases). The germline gives CDR1 SGHTA, CDR2 FQGNSA. The CDR3 is 13 residues long. The ends were cut back, 6 bases at V and 3 bases at J, with 12 bases in the middle. The CDR3 DNA reads TGTGCCAGCAGTACCAATAGCGGCTACGAGCAGTACTTC. Encoded protein: CASSTNSGYEQYF.

The V call is TRBV20-1, the J call TRBJ1-5; 10 nucleotides match TRBD1. The ends lost 2 bases at V and 6 bases at J; junction bases unmatched: 10. This CDR3 comprises 16 residues. Germline V lookup: CDR1 DFQATT, CDR2 SNEGSKA (reference sequence). In DNA form, the CDR3 reads TGCAGTGCTAGACCCTCGGGGACAGGGGTGGGTCAGCCCCAGCATTTT. This codes for CSARPSGTGVGQPQHF.

The chain joins TRBV10-3 to TRBJ2-7; 7 bases line up with TRBD1. Germline V gene lookup returns CDR1 ENHRY and CDR2 SYGVKD. The ends lost 4 bases at V and 3 bases at J; junction bases unmatched: 0. The CDR3 has 12 amino acids. CDR3 residues: CAISAGGYEQYF. DNA of the CDR3: TGTGCCATCAGTGCAGGGGGCTACGAGCAGTACTTC.

A few counts support this clonotype. The chain employs TRBV7-2 and TRBJ2-2; TRBD2 matches at 7 bases. Germline V CDR1 and CDR2: SGHTA, FQGNSA. Unmatched junction bases numbered 0, after V lost 3 bases and J lost 2 bases. The length of the CDR3 is 14 residues. CDR3 protein: CASSLTSNTGELFF. The DNA of the CDR3 is TGTGCCAGCAGCTTGACTAGCAACACCGGGGAGCTGTTTTTT.

This chain connects TRBV12-3 or TRBV12-4 to TRBJ2-5; TRBD1 agrees at 10 bases. The CDR3 contains 15 residues. The V gene end was trimmed by 7 bases and the J gene end by 1 base; junction bases not matched to a gene: 6. The DNA of the CDR3 is TGTGCCAGCAACGCCGGGACAGGGGTCCAAGAGACCCAGTACTTC. It is translated as CASNAGTGVQETQYF.

The genes are TRBV7-3 and TRBJ1-5; 9 nucleotides match TRBD1. V dropped 8 bases and J dropped 6; count of bases not matched to a gene: 8. CDR3 size: 14 residues. In germline, CDR1 is SGHTA, CDR2 FQGTGA. The CDR3 loop reads CASRPGQGFQPQHF. In DNA, the CDR3 is TGTGCCAGCCGTCCGGGACAGGGCTTTCAGCCCCAGCATTTT. Complete variable domain (other parts from reference TRBV7-3 and TRBJ1-5): GAGVSQTPSNKVTEKGKYVELRCDPISGHTALYWYRQSLGQGPEFLIYFQGTGAADDSGLPNDRFFAVRPEGSVSTLKIQRTERGDSAVYLCASRPGQGFQPQHFGDGTRLSIL.

The chain combines TRBV9 with TRBJ1-5; 8 bases are a match to TRBD1. This CDR3 has 15 residues. Germline V gene lookup returns CDR1 SGDLS and CDR2 YYNGEE. J was trimmed by 7 bases and V by 5 bases; bases with no gene match: 11. The CDR3 bases are TGTGCCAGCAGTCGGACAGGGAGAACCAGCCAGCCCCAGCATTTT. Its translation is CASSRTGRTSQPQHF.

This clonotype was picked up a small number of times. The CDR3 nucleotides read TGCAGTGCTAGCCCAGGACAGGGTTGGTTGGAAAACATTCAGTACTTC. Translating gives CSASPGQGWLENIQYF. The chain joins TRBV20-1 to TRBJ2-4, with 8 bases lining up with TRBD1. CDR1 DFQATT and CDR2 SNEGSKA come from the germline V gene (reference sequence). V lost 3 bases, J lost 5 bases, and 12 bases stayed unmatched. The CDR3 covers 16 residues.

This clonotype was detected a few times. V is TRBV20-1 and J is TRBJ2-5; weak D call: TRBD2 (6 bases). Germline V CDR1 and CDR2: DFQATT, SNEGSKA (reference sequence). Trimming left V 5 bases short and J 0 bases short, with 10 bases between. The CDR3 has 13 residues. The CDR3 is CSALLANQETQYF. The CDR3, as DNA: TGCAGTGCTTTGCTAGCGAACCAAGAGACCCAGTACTTC.

The table lists this clonotype with a few counts. The chain joins TRBV10-1 to TRBJ2-7; D may correspond to TRBD1 or TRBD2 (5 bases each). CDR1 is WNHNN, CDR2 SYGVQD, per germline (reference sequence). V lost 5 bases, J lost 12 bases, and 17 bases lay in between. The CDR3 runs 12 residues. The CDR3 here is CASSTGPSHLYF. The CDR3 DNA sequence: TGCGCCAGCAGTACGGGACCCTCGCATCTGTACTTC.

This clonotype was counted only a few times. The chain has TRBV7-9 and TRBJ1-1, with 9 bases lining up with TRBD1. Germline-derived CDR1 and CDR2 are SEHNR and FQNEAQ (reference sequence). CDR3 length: 13 residues. J gave up 7 bases and V 5 bases, and 5 bases lay outside the gene matches. In DNA form, the CDR3 reads TGTGCCAGCAGCCAACAGGGGGCTAGTGAAGCTTTCTTT. Translation gives CASSQQGASEAFF.